The next 18 T cell receptor beta chains were all read from a single sample in a study of OX40 agonist ivuxolimab in advanced cancers. Using immunoSEQ multiplex PCR, the repertoire was profiled, and TCRdb retains in-frame clones only, with some absent. The data contain approximately 100,000 clones, 90% of them singletons. The sequences come from CD4+ or CD8+ T cells sorted from blood, collected in a trial of the OX40 agonist ivuxolimab. These receptors were obtained from an adult with an advanced solid tumor such as melanoma, head and neck, liver or kidney cancer.

This clone has only a few counts. The chain joins TRBV9 to TRBJ1-2, with a tentative D call TRBD1 (5 bases). Germline CDR1 SGDLS, CDR2 YYNGEE. The ends were cut back, 4 bases at V and 6 bases at J, with 19 bases in the middle. This CDR3 spans 15 amino acids. The CDR3 protein is CASSSAPGRMDGYTF. The CDR3 coding sequence is TGTGCCAGCAGCTCCGCTCCGGGACGAATGGATGGCTACACCTTC.

The chain carries TRBV2 and TRBJ2-7; 10 nucleotides align to TRBD2. Losses at the gene ends were 2 bases for V and 4 bases for J; bases not matched to a gene: 2. Germline loops: CDR1 SNHLY, CDR2 FYNNEI. This CDR3 region has 14 residues. Here the CDR3 DNA reads TGTGCCAGCAGTGAAATAGCGGGAGGTTACGAGCAGTACTTC. It translates to CASSEIAGGYEQYF.

The rearrangement uses TRBV4-3 and TRBJ1-1, with D unclear. CDR3 size: 14 residues. Germline-derived CDR1 and CDR2 are LGHNA and YSLEER. V was trimmed by 4 bases and J by 1 base, leaving 10 bases between them. The CDR3: CASSRLGQNTEAFF. CDR3 sequence (DNA): TGCGCCAGCAGCCGCCTAGGGCAGAACACTGAAGCTTTCTTT.

The chain uses TRBV5-4 and TRBJ2-5; 8 bases agree with TRBD2. The CDR3 has 18 residues. Germline V gives CDR1 SGHNT, CDR2 YYREEE (reference sequence). V was clipped by 4 bases and J by 2 bases; unmatched bases: 16. CDR3 bases: TGTGCCAGCAGCCGAGAGTTGACGGGAGGGCCCAATCAAGAGACCCAGTACTTC. Amino acid sequence: CASSRELTGGPNQETQYF. Drawing the rest from reference TRBV5-4 and TRBJ2-5, the complete variable domain is ETGVTQSPTHLIKTRGQQVTLRCSSQSGHNTVSWYQQALGQGPQFIFQYYREEENGRGNFPPRFSGLQFPNYSSELNVNALELDDSALYLCASSRELTGGPNQETQYFGPGTRLLVL.

This sequence joins TRBV28 and TRBJ2-1, with D maybe TRBD2 (5 bases). The CDR3 loop spans 15 amino acids. V lost 2 bases and J lost 9, with 17 bases in between. Germline CDR1 reads MDHEN; CDR2 reads SYDVKM. The CDR3 sequence is CASSLGGRRVGEQFF. CDR3 DNA sequence: TGTGCCAGCAGTTTAGGTGGGAGACGGGTGGGTGAGCAGTTCTTC.

The chain employs TRBV9 and TRBJ2-3, with D possibly matching TRBD2 (5 bases). The germline gives CDR1 SGDLS, CDR2 YYNGEE. The length of the CDR3 is 12 residues. V shed 2 bases and J shed 5 bases, with 6 bases lying between them. The CDR3 spells CASSVREDTQYF. The CDR3 coding sequence is TGTGCCAGCAGCGTGAGGGAAGATACGCAGTATTTT.

The gene calls are TRBV5-1 and TRBJ1-4, with D uncertain. Per germline, CDR1 SGHRS and CDR2 YFSETQ. The CDR3 length is 16 residues. Between the trimmed V and J ends, which lost 4 bases and 8 bases, there was a span of 21 bases. CDR3 amino acids: CASSRGRAGGSEKLFF. The CDR3 nucleotides are TGCGCCAGCAGCAGAGGGCGGGCGGGCGGCAGCGAAAAACTGTTTTTT. The full variable domain, completed using reference TRBV5-1 and TRBJ1-4, is KAGVTQTPRYLIKTRGQQVTLSCSPISGHRSVSWYQQTPGQGLQFLFEYFSETQRNKGNFPGRFSGRQFSNSRSEMNVSTLELGDSALYLCASSRGRAGGSEKLFFGSGTQLSVL.

The chain has TRBV5-4 and TRBJ2-7; 9 bases map to TRBD2. Germline lookup yields CDR1 SGHNT and CDR2 YYREEE (reference sequence). The CDR3 has 16 amino acids. Losses at the gene ends were 0 bases for V and 6 bases for J; bases not matched to a gene: 10. This CDR3 reads CASSLGLSGSFGEQYF. Written as DNA, the CDR3 is TGTGCCAGCAGCTTGGGTCTTAGCGGGAGCTTCGGCGAGCAGTACTTC.

V and J are TRBV28 and TRBJ2-3; 13 nucleotides line up with TRBD2. This CDR3 contains 17 residues. In germline, CDR1 is MDHEN, CDR2 SYDVKM. V lost 7 bases to trimming and J lost 7 bases; unmatched junction nucleotides: 14. This CDR3 is CASTSGLAGIPTYTQYF. The DNA of the CDR3 is TGTGCCAGCACCTCGGGACTAGCGGGGATTCCAACCTATACGCAGTATTTT.

V gene TRBV29-1 combines with J gene TRBJ2-2; no reliable D call. Germline V gives CDR1 SQVTM, CDR2 ANQGSEA. V lost 1 base to trimming and J lost 6 bases, with 9 bases between them. This CDR3 comprises 13 residues. The CDR3 region has the DNA TGCAGCGTTGAAGCGACTGCCCCCGGGGAGCTGTTTTTT. It specifies CSVEATAPGELFF.

The chain links TRBV7-9 to TRBJ2-1; either TRBD1 or TRBD2 may supply D (6 bases each). The germline gives CDR1 SEHNR, CDR2 FQNEAQ (reference sequence). There are 15 residues in the CDR3. Trimming left V 2 bases short and J 7 bases short, with 15 bases between. In DNA form, the CDR3 reads TGTGCCAGCAGCTTAACGGGGGCAATTTGGAATGAGCAGTTCTTC. It is translated as CASSLTGAIWNEQFF.

The rearrangement links TRBV28 to TRBJ1-2, with 11 bases identical to TRBD1. The V gene's germline CDR1 is MDHEN and CDR2 SYDVKM. This CDR3 region has 14 residues. V was clipped by 5 bases and J by 8 bases; unmatched bases: 7. CDR3 sequence (DNA): TGTGCCAGCAGTGAGGACAGGGGGCTACGGGGCTACACCTTC. Amino acids: CASSEDRGLRGYTF.

The rearrangement links TRBV6-1 to TRBJ1-1; D might be TRBD1 (6 bases). V lost 6 bases and J 4 bases, leaving 6 bases between the germline ends. Germline CDR1 reads MNHNS; CDR2 reads SASEGT. The CDR3 is 11 residues long. The CDR3 DNA sequence: TGTGCCAGCAGAGGGGGCACTGAAGCTTTCTTT. Translation gives CASRGGTEAFF.

The chain carries TRBV2 and TRBJ1-2, with 10 nucleotides matching TRBD1. Germline V gene lookup returns CDR1 SNHLY and CDR2 FYNNEI. J was trimmed by 5 bases and V by 0 bases; bases with no gene match: 3. This CDR3 contains 15 residues. CDR3 residues: CASSEARGQGYGYTF. The CDR3 DNA follows: TGTGCCAGCAGTGAAGCCCGGGGACAGGGGTATGGCTACACCTTC. Combining the CDR3 with reference TRBV2 and TRBJ1-2 gives the whole variable domain EPEVTQTPSHQVTQMGQEVILRCVPISNHLYFYWYRQILGQKVEFLVSFYNNEISEKSEIFDDQFSVERPDGSNFTLKIRSTKLEDSAMYFCASSEARGQGYGYTFGSGTRLTVV.

V gene TRBV19 combines with J gene TRBJ2-7; 10 bases are a match to TRBD2. The germline gives CDR1 LNHDA, CDR2 SQIVND (reference sequence). With 8 bases clipped from V and 2 bases from J, the junction kept 6 bases outside the gene matches. This CDR3 has 14 residues. CDR3 coding DNA: TGTGCCAGTGGGGGACTAGCGACCCCCTACGAGCAGTACTTC. It specifies CASGGLATPYEQYF.

This chain uses TRBV4-1 with TRBJ2-2; TRBD2 matches 8 bases. V lost 3 bases to trimming and J lost 5 bases; unmatched junction nucleotides: 14. The CDR3 runs to 18 residues. The germline CDR1 and CDR2 sequences are MGHRA and YSYEKL. DNA for the CDR3: TGCGCCAGCAGCCAGGAGGGACTAGTGGCGGTAGAGACCGGGGAGCTGTTTTTT. Translated, it gives CASSQEGLVAVETGELFF.

This rearrangement joins TRBV29-1 to TRBJ2-1; 12 nucleotides line up with TRBD2. CDR1 and CDR2 from the germline V gene are SQVTM and ANQGSEA. The CDR3 extends over 20 amino acids. The trim removed 0 bases at V and 4 bases at J, leaving 16 bases unmatched. The CDR3 protein is CSVEDRGASGRADHYNEQFF. CDR3 bases: TGCAGCGTTGAAGATCGGGGGGCTAGCGGGAGGGCCGATCATTACAATGAGCAGTTCTTC.

The chain combines TRBV25-1 with TRBJ2-7; tentative D call: TRBD2 (5 bases). Trimming took off 2 bases at V and 4 bases at J, with 24 bases between the two ends. The germline CDR1 and CDR2 sequences are MGHDK and SYGVNS. This CDR3 is built from 18 residues. CDR3 sequence (DNA): TGTGCCAGCAGTGAAATTCAGTATATCGGGGAAACCAGTTACGAGCAGTACTTC. This gives the protein CASSEIQYIGETSYEQYF.